The rows below give T cell receptor beta chains drawn from one sample of a study of blood T cells in healthy people across ages. One entry per CDR3 protein results from TCRdb running MiXCR on the 5' RACE reads. The sample carries around 1,800,000 distinct CDR3 sequences, roughly 43% recorded once. Sequencing input: blood. The receptors come from a human donor in good health. Each CDR3 is given with its conserved first and last residue. The D gene is left open where the match is weak. Only part of the rows carry a size: once, few, many, or a class if the clone is expanded.

J,size,D,V,DNA,CDR3
TRBJ2-7,few,-,TRBV10-3,TGTGCCATCAGCCGGACAGACCACGAGCAGTACTTC,CAISRTDHEQYF
TRBJ2-7,many,TRBD1,TRBV12-3/TRBV12-4,TGTGCCAGCAGTTTAGGGACAGGAATTTACGAGCAGTACTTC,CASSLGTGIYEQYF
TRBJ2-1,-,TRBD2,TRBV11-2,TGTGCCAGCAGCTCCCCCCGCGGGCTAGCGGGGGCCGGCAGCTCCTACAATGAGCAGTTCTTC,CASSSPRGLAGAGSSYNEQFF
TRBJ2-3,few,-,TRBV12-3/TRBV12-4,TGTGCCAGCAGTTTCGGGTCCACGGAAGATACGCAGTATTTT,CASSFGSTEDTQYF
TRBJ2-3,few,-,TRBV29-1,TGCAGCGTTGAAGAAGGAGGGGATGGCACAGATACGCAGTATTTT,CSVEEGGDGTDTQYF
TRBJ2-3,many,TRBD2,TRBV4-2,TGTGCCAGCAGCCAAGATCTAGCGGGGGGCACAGATACGCAGTATTTT,CASSQDLAGGTDTQYF
TRBJ2-2,-,-,TRBV29-1,TGCAGCGTTGAGGGGACTCCCACCGGGGAGCTGTTTTTT,CSVEGTPTGELFF
TRBJ2-5,few,-,TRBV29-1,TGCAGTACGGCCGGCGTTGATGAGACCCAGTACTTC,CSTAGVDETQYF
TRBJ2-7,-,-,TRBV21-1,TGTGCCAGCAGCAAATGTTGGGACATATTATACGAGCAGTACTTC,CASSKCWDILYEQYF
TRBJ2-7,-,TRBD1,TRBV12-3/TRBV12-4,TGTGCCAGCAGCGACGACAGGGAAGGCTACGAGCAGTACTTC,CASSDDREGYEQYF
TRBJ2-1,-,TRBD2,TRBV19,TGTGCCAGTAGTATATCGGCGGGGGGACACAATGAGCAGTTCTTC,CASSISAGGHNEQFF